Listed here are 8 T cell receptor beta chains from one sample, sequenced in a study of cytomegalovirus exposure and HLA in healthy donors. The primer mix had 60 Vbeta and 13 Jbeta primers. The protocol was immunoSEQ multiplex PCR, while the TCRdb copy is restricted to in-frame clones and leaves out a portion. The table records roughly 120,000 clones, roughly 70% of them present only once. Sequencing was performed on PBMCs. The source of these receptors is a man aged 40-50 years in good health and CMV-seropositive.

This clone was recorded only once. The CDR3 sequence is CASSLRGLINQPQHF. DNA of the CDR3: TGTGCCAGCAGCTTGCGGGGACTCATCAATCAGCCCCAGCATTTT. V is TRBV5-6 and J is TRBJ1-5; the D gene is possibly TRBD1 (5 bases). Germline assignment: CDR1 SGHDT and CDR2 YYEEEE. The CDR3 consists of 15 residues. Deletions cut 1 base from V and 3 bases from J, with 11 bases between.

This clone was seen only once. V and J are TRBV27 and TRBJ1-5; D is unclear. CDR3 size: 16 residues. CDR1 is MNHEY, CDR2 SMNVEV, per germline (reference sequence). Trimming cost V 2 bases and J 0 bases, with 11 bases left between them. The CDR3 coding sequence is TGTGCCAGCAGTTTAGAGGGCAATTATAGCAATCAGCCCCAGCATTTT. This gives the protein CASSLEGNYSNQPQHF.

This clone was detected only a few times. The CDR3 coding sequence is TGTGCCAGCAGCTTAGCTCCCAGGGCCTCCGGTGGGCGTAGATTGCCCCTCCACTTT. This encodes CASSLAPRASGGRRLPLHF. This chain links TRBV7-2 with TRBJ1-6; tentatively, D is TRBD1 (5 bases). V gave up 0 bases and J gave up 13 bases, with 28 bases separating them. The CDR3 is 19 amino acids. Germline V gives CDR1 SGHTA, CDR2 FQGNSA.

The chain combines TRBV4-1 with TRBJ2-7; D is unclear. Trimming removed 1 base from V and 0 bases from J, with 13 bases in between. Germline V gene data show CDR1 as MGHRA and CDR2 as YSYEKL. The CDR3 has 16 residues. The CDR3 protein is CASSQGGLPDSYEQYF. In DNA, the CDR3 is TGCGCCAGCAGCCAAGGAGGTCTGCCCGACTCCTACGAGCAGTACTTC.

The chain employs TRBV27 and TRBJ2-1; 11 bases agree with TRBD2. CDR1 and CDR2 (germline): MNHEY, SMNVEV (reference sequence). CDR3 size: 15 residues. V lost 5 bases and J lost 7; bases outside the gene matches: 7. This chain's CDR3 is CASSLSSGRRNEQFF. Here the CDR3 DNA reads TGTGCCAGCAGTCTTTCTAGCGGGAGGAGGAATGAGCAGTTCTTC.

This sequence joins TRBV27 and TRBJ1-2; D not certain. Trimming left V 5 bases short and J 4 bases short, with 20 bases between. Germline CDR1 reads MNHEY; CDR2 reads SMNVEV (reference sequence). The CDR3 extends over 16 amino acids. The CDR3 coding sequence is TGTGCCAGCAGTCCTGGCCGGACTCTACTGTTCTATGGCTACACCTTC. It encodes CASSPGRTLLFYGYTF.

This sequence joins TRBV10-3 and TRBJ2-1; 10 nucleotides align to TRBD2. Trimming cost V 4 bases and J 3 bases; bases outside gene matches: 3. The CDR3 length is 15 residues. Germline V lookup: CDR1 ENHRY, CDR2 SYGVKD. CDR3 in DNA: TGTGCCATCAGTGGGGCTAGCGGGAGCTACAATGAGCAGTTCTTC. Its translation is CAISGASGSYNEQFF.

This chain links TRBV28 with TRBJ2-5, with 9 bases lining up with TRBD1. Losses at the gene ends were 5 bases for V and 5 bases for J; bases not matched to a gene: 9. This CDR3 spans 15 amino acids. CDR1 and CDR2 (germline): MDHEN, SYDVKM. CDR3: CASSPQGALYETQYF. The CDR3 DNA reads TGTGCCAGCAGTCCACAGGGGGCGCTTTACGAGACCCAGTACTTC.